A single sample gave rise to the 13 T cell receptor beta chains below, sequenced in a study of T cells in Graves' hyperthyroidism and ophthalmopathy. TCR beta CDR3 sequences were amplified from RNA transcripts. RT-PCR in the first round (using the HTBI primer set) targeted the TCR CDR3. MiXCR, applied by TCRdb to the multiplex PCR reads, yields one record per CDR3 protein. This sample has hundreds of thousands of distinct CDR3 sequences, with roughly 17% found just once. The source material was blood. The source of these receptors is a young woman with Graves' hyperthyroidism.

This clonotype was seen a few times. A read error may explain this, as a much larger clone is one base away. The chain combines TRBV3-1 with TRBJ2-7; D not resolved. CDR1 is LGHDT and CDR2 is YNNKEL in the germline V gene (reference sequence). CDR3 size: 12 residues. CDR3: CASSQDKYERYF. The CDR3 coding sequence is TGTGCCAGCAGCCAAGACAAGTACGAGCGGTACTTC.

This chain uses TRBV4-1 with TRBJ1-1; D unresolved. CDR1 MGHRA and CDR2 YSYEKL come from the germline V gene. The CDR3 is made up of 13 amino acids. The V gene lost 11 bases and the J gene lost 6 bases, with 19 bases spanning the gap. The CDR3 coding sequence is TGCGCCCGTACTACGGGGTTTACCGCTGAAGCTTTCTTT. Its protein is CARTTGFTAEAFF.

V usage is TRBV24-1 and J usage is TRBJ2-2; either TRBD1 or TRBD2 may supply D (6 bases each). CDR3 length equals 16 residues. V lost 4 bases, J lost 6 bases, and 17 bases lay in between. Germline V lookup: CDR1 KGHDR, CDR2 SFDVKD. For the CDR3, the DNA is TGTGCCACCAGTGACGACCTTGGGGGGCGCGCCGGGGAGCTGTTTTTT. As protein: CATSDDLGGRAGELFF.

In its sample, this clonotype was seen many times. The chain carries TRBV6-1 and TRBJ2-1, with TRBD2 identical over 9 bases. Germline CDR1 MNHNS, CDR2 SASEGT. The CDR3 runs 16 residues. Losses at the gene ends were 0 bases for V and 5 bases for J; bases not matched to a gene: 5. The DNA for the CDR3 is TGTGCCAGCAGTGAAGCGCGACTAGCGGAAAACAATGAGCAGTTCTTC. Translation gives CASSEARLAENNEQFF.

This chain uses TRBV20-1 with TRBJ2-1; 14 positions agree with TRBD2. The CDR3 spans 13 residues. CDR1 is DFQATT and CDR2 is SNEGSKA in the germline V gene (reference sequence). V lost 6 bases and J lost 10; bases outside the gene matches: 5. CDR3 in amino acids: CSAATSGRGEQFF. The CDR3, as DNA: TGCAGTGCCGCGACTAGCGGGAGGGGCGAGCAGTTCTTC.

Only a few counts were recorded for this clonotype. V is TRBV15 and J is TRBJ2-1, with TRBD1 matching 7 bases. CDR1 is LNHNV, CDR2 YYDKDF, per germline (reference sequence). The CDR3 has 12 amino acids. The trim removed 5 bases at V and 13 bases at J, leaving 8 bases unmatched. CDR3 DNA sequence: TGTGCCACCAGCGGACACAGGGGTATACAGTTCTTC. Its translation is CATSGHRGIQFF.

This chain joins TRBV4-3 and TRBJ2-7, with D tentatively TRBD1 or TRBD2 (6 bases each). Germline CDR1 is LGHNA and CDR2 is YSLEER. CDR3 length: 18 amino acids. V shed 0 bases and J shed 0 bases, with 18 bases lying between them. The CDR3 is CASSQDTGAGTPSYEQYF. Here the CDR3 DNA reads TGCGCCAGCAGCCAAGATACGGGGGCCGGGACGCCCTCCTACGAGCAGTACTTC.

Many counts were recorded for this clonotype. This chain uses TRBV27 with TRBJ1-2; D uncertain. Per germline, CDR1 MNHEY and CDR2 SMNVEV (reference sequence). Trimming pared 4 bases from V and 3 bases from J, leaving 12 bases between. The CDR3 spans 14 residues. In DNA form, the CDR3 reads TGTGCCAGCAGTTCCGAGCGGAGGGACTATGGCTACACCTTC. Encoded protein: CASSSERRDYGYTF.

The table lists this clonotype with many counts. The chain has TRBV12-3 or TRBV12-4 and TRBJ2-5; D call uncertain. With 3 bases removed from V and 5 bases from J, the gap between germline ends came to 10 bases. The CDR3 covers 13 residues. CDR3 coding DNA: TGTGCCAGCAGTTTGAGGTCGTCGGAGACCCAGTACTTC. Amino acid sequence: CASSLRSSETQYF.

This clonotype was observed many times. The chain carries TRBV11-2 and TRBJ1-2, with 7 bases identical to TRBD1. CDR3 length: 14 residues. Germline V gene lookup returns CDR1 SGHAT and CDR2 FQNNGV. Trimming cost V 6 bases and J 5 bases; bases outside gene matches: 9. CDR3: CASRTSRGRYGYTF. CDR3 sequence (DNA): TGTGCCAGCAGAACAAGCAGGGGGAGGTATGGCTACACCTTC.

The chain uses TRBV30 and TRBJ1-5; TRBD1 might be the D (5 bases). Germline CDR1 GTSNPN, CDR2 SVGIG (reference sequence). The CDR3 runs 13 residues. The V and J ends lost 1 base and 4 bases respectively, with 8 bases between them. CDR3 DNA sequence: TGTGCCTGGAGTGGGGGGGGAAATCAGCCCCAGCATTTT. This gives the protein CAWSGGGNQPQHF.

V is TRBV27 and J is TRBJ2-7; 8 bases are shared with TRBD1. J gave up 2 bases and V 6 bases, and 9 bases lay outside the gene matches. CDR1 and CDR2 (germline): MNHEY, SMNVEV (reference sequence). The CDR3 is 15 residues long. The CDR3 coding sequence is TGTGCCAGCAGCTCACCGGGACAGGTTCCCTACGAGCAGTACTTC. It is translated as CASSSPGQVPYEQYF.

The gene calls are TRBV13 and TRBJ2-1; 8 bases are a match to TRBD2. This CDR3 contains 15 residues. Per the germline V gene, CDR1 is PRHDT and CDR2 is FYEKMQ (reference sequence). With V trimmed by 6 bases and J by 4 bases, 8 bases remained unmatched. The CDR3 nucleotides read TGTGCCAGCAGTCGTAGCGGGACCATATACAATGAGCAGTTCTTC. Its protein is CASSRSGTIYNEQFF.